Listed here are 20 T cell receptor beta chains from one sample, sequenced in a study of blood T cell repertoires in COVID-19. TCRdb's table, derived via immunoSEQ multiplex PCR, lists solely in-frame clones and lacks some. Of about 240,000 clones listed, 75% to 90% were seen once; the top ten hold approximately 13%. The sequenced material came from peripheral blood. Receptor source: a woman aged 60-70 years with active or convalescent COVID-19.

The rearrangement joins TRBV19 to TRBJ2-6, with 8 bases matching TRBD1. Trimming at V came to 5 bases and at J to 2 bases, leaving 14 bases not matched to a gene. Germline CDR1 is LNHDA and CDR2 is SQIVND (reference sequence). The CDR3 extends over 19 amino acids. The CDR3 DNA reads as TGTGCCAGTAGTTGGAGACAGGGGCCAGTAATCACTGGGGCCAACGTCCTGACTTTC. This encodes CASSWRQGPVITGANVLTF.

As to this clone: Other DNA sequences in the same sample also yield this CDR3. This chain uses TRBV9 with TRBJ2-7; TRBD1 aligns across 10 bases. With V trimmed by 4 bases and J by 3 bases, 7 bases remained unmatched. The V gene's germline CDR1 is SGDLS and CDR2 YYNGEE. The CDR3 totals 15 residues. The CDR3 nucleotides read TGTGCCAGCAGCCCGGGACAGGGGCGCTTCTACGAGCAGTACTTC. It yields the protein CASSPGQGRFYEQYF. The whole variable domain, remainder taken from reference TRBV9 and TRBJ2-7, is DSGVTQTPKHLITATGQRVTLRCSPRSGDLSVYWYQQSLDQGLQFLIQYYNGEERAKGNILERFSAQQFPDLHSELNLSSLELGDSALYFCASSPGQGRFYEQYFGPGTRLTVT.

V is TRBV19 and J is TRBJ1-3; D unclear. The CDR3 runs to 14 residues. Germline V gene data show CDR1 as LNHDA and CDR2 as SQIVND (reference sequence). V gave up 7 bases and J gave up 2 bases, with 12 bases separating them. The CDR3 nucleotides read TGTGCCAGTACCCCGGGAAGGGCTGGAAACACCATATATTTT. Its protein is CASTPGRAGNTIYF.

In its sample, this clone was seen once. The chain links TRBV19 to TRBJ1-5; 7 bases are shared with TRBD1. This CDR3 is built from 15 residues. J gave up 7 bases and V 3 bases, and 9 bases lay outside the gene matches. The germline V gene has CDR1 LNHDA and CDR2 SQIVND (reference sequence). The DNA for the CDR3 is TGTGCCAGTAGTATTGAGGGAGACAGGGCCCAGCCCCAGCATTTT. Residues: CASSIEGDRAQPQHF.

The chain joins TRBV3-1 (or the pseudogene TRBV3-2) to TRBJ2-3; 9 bases agree with TRBD2. J gave up 1 base and V 5 bases, and 7 bases lay outside the gene matches. The CDR3 contains 16 residues. Germline lookup yields CDR1 LGHDT and CDR2 YNNKEL (reference sequence). CDR3 sequence (DNA): TGTGCCAGCAGCTATCGGAGCGGGGGGCGCACAGATACGCAGTATTTT. This gives the protein CASSYRSGGRTDTQYF.

The CDR3 nucleotides are TGTGCCAGTAGTGACAGGTCCGATCAGCCCCAGCATTTT. It specifies CASSDRSDQPQHF. This sequence joins TRBV19 and TRBJ1-5; D possibly corresponds to TRBD1 (6 bases). Germline V lookup: CDR1 LNHDA, CDR2 SQIVND (reference sequence). The V end was cut by 5 bases, the J end by 5 bases, with 10 bases between. The CDR3 covers 13 residues.

This clone was seen only a few times. The chain combines TRBV6-4 with TRBJ2-1, with 8 positions matching TRBD1. The V gene end was trimmed by 5 bases and the J gene end by 4 bases; junction bases not matched to a gene: 10. Per germline, CDR1 MRHNA and CDR2 SNTAGT. The CDR3 runs 16 residues. CDR3 loop: CASSISGGAGYNEQFF. CDR3 nucleotides: TGTGCCAGCAGTATCTCAGGGGGCGCGGGGTACAATGAGCAGTTCTTC.

This sequence joins TRBV2 and TRBJ2-1; TRBD2 matches 11 bases. CDR3 size: 13 residues. The trim removed 3 bases at V and 13 bases at J, leaving 5 bases unmatched. Germline lookup yields CDR1 SNHLY and CDR2 FYNNEI. The CDR3 DNA sequence: TGTGCCAGCAGTGACCAACTAGCGGGGGCACAGTTCTTC. This gives the protein CASSDQLAGAQFF.

In its sample, this clone was seen once. This rearrangement joins TRBV5-1 to TRBJ1-2; 9 bases match TRBD1. CDR3 size: 14 residues. V lost 3 bases, J lost 5 bases, and 5 bases stayed unmatched. The germline V gene has CDR1 SGHRS and CDR2 YFSETQ. CDR3 nucleotide sequence: TGCGCCAGCAGCTCGACAGGGGGAGAGTATGGCTACACCTTC. This translates into CASSSTGGEYGYTF.

V usage is TRBV6-6 and J usage is TRBJ1-1; TRBD1 agrees at 8 bases. The CDR3 consists of 13 residues. Germline V CDR1 and CDR2: MNHNY, SVGAGI (reference sequence). After removal of 6 bases from V and 4 bases from J, the junction contained 4 bases not matched to a gene. The CDR3, as DNA: TGTGCCAGCAGCCTACAGGGGGGCACTGAAGCTTTCTTT. Translation: CASSLQGGTEAFF.

This chain uses TRBV19 with TRBJ2-7, with D possibly TRBD2 on 6 matching bases. CDR1 and CDR2 (germline): LNHDA, SQIVND (reference sequence). This CDR3 is 14 amino acids long. Trimming removed 4 bases at V and 6 bases at J, with 16 bases between. The CDR3 protein is CASSTGMEGAEQYF. DNA of the CDR3: TGTGCCAGTAGTACCGGAATGGAGGGCGCCGAGCAGTACTTC.

The rearrangement links TRBV11-2 to TRBJ2-6, with 7 bases aligning to TRBD1. CDR1 and CDR2 from the germline V gene are SGHAT and FQNNGV. The V gene end was trimmed by 2 bases and the J gene end by 0 bases; junction bases not matched to a gene: 7. This CDR3 has 18 residues. The CDR3 bases are TGTGCCAGCAGCTTAAGGGCAGGGGGTAGCTCTGGGGCCAACGTCCTGACTTTC. Residues: CASSLRAGGSSGANVLTF. Together with reference TRBV11-2 and TRBJ2-6, the CDR3 gives the full variable domain: EAGVAQSPRYKIIEKRQSVAFWCNPISGHATLYWYQQILGQGPKLLIQFQNNGVVDDSQLPKDRFSAERLKGVDSTLKIQPAKLEDSAVYLCASSLRAGGSSGANVLTFGAGSRLTVL.

This clone came up many times. The V gene is TRBV10-1, the J gene TRBJ2-2; TRBD2 agrees at 9 bases. Germline V gives CDR1 WNHNN, CDR2 SYGVQD (reference sequence). The V segment lost 6 bases and the J segment 4 bases; nucleotides outside the gene matches: 3. The CDR3 contains 14 residues. DNA of the CDR3: TGCGCCAGCAGCCAAGCGGGGGGCACCGGGGAGCTGTTTTTT. This codes for CASSQAGGTGELFF.

The V gene is TRBV10-3, the J gene TRBJ2-5; tentative D call: TRBD1 (5 bases). Looked up from germline, CDR1 is ENHRY and CDR2 is SYGVKD. Trimming stripped 2 bases from V and 3 bases from J, with 13 bases between. The CDR3 covers 15 residues. This chain's CDR3 is CAISENQGLEETQYF. The CDR3 nucleotides are TGTGCCATCAGTGAGAACCAGGGTCTGGAAGAGACCCAGTACTTC.

The rearrangement joins TRBV11-2 to TRBJ1-4; no definite D call. Germline V gene data show CDR1 as SGHAT and CDR2 as FQNNGV. This CDR3 contains 13 residues. V gave up 3 bases and J gave up 4 bases, with 6 bases separating them. CDR3 amino acids: CASSFAYNEKLFF. CDR3 in DNA: TGTGCCAGCAGCTTCGCCTATAATGAAAAACTGTTTTTT. Full variable domain (remainder filled in from reference TRBV11-2 and TRBJ1-4): EAGVAQSPRYKIIEKRQSVAFWCNPISGHATLYWYQQILGQGPKLLIQFQNNGVVDDSQLPKDRFSAERLKGVDSTLKIQPAKLEDSAVYLCASSFAYNEKLFFGSGTQLSVL.

This chain connects TRBV5-1 to TRBJ1-1; perhaps TRBD1 as D (6 bases). This CDR3 is 15 amino acids long. Looked up from germline, CDR1 is SGHRS and CDR2 is YFSETQ. V gave up 0 bases and J gave up 5 bases, with 14 bases separating them. The CDR3 loop reads CASSLEQGGWTEAFF. Written as DNA, the CDR3 is TGCGCCAGCAGCTTGGAACAGGGAGGGTGGACTGAAGCTTTCTTT.

This chain uses TRBV11-3 with TRBJ2-7, with a tentative D call TRBD2 (6 bases). V was shortened by 1 base and J by 3 bases, with 10 bases between the two germline ends. CDR1 is SGHNT and CDR2 is YENEEA in the germline V gene. The CDR3 length is 14 residues. The CDR3 sequence: CASSLVRGYYEQYF. In DNA, the CDR3 is TGTGCCAGCAGCTTAGTTCGGGGGTACTACGAGCAGTACTTC.

The chain employs TRBV18 and TRBJ2-1, with 8 bases identical to TRBD1. CDR1 and CDR2 from the germline V gene are KGHSH and LQKENI. This CDR3 region has 17 residues. V trimming: 3 bases; J trimming: 3 bases; junction bases outside the gene matches: 10. The chain's CDR3 is CASSPNRGAVSYNEQFF. CDR3 nucleotides: TGTGCCAGCTCACCTAACAGGGGGGCTGTGAGCTACAATGAGCAGTTCTTC.

The rearrangement links TRBV18 to TRBJ1-4; unclear D gene. Per germline, CDR1 KGHSH and CDR2 LQKENI. V lost 3 bases, J lost 7 bases, and 15 bases lay in between. This CDR3 is 15 amino acids long. This CDR3 is CASSPTDGLGEKLFF. DNA of the CDR3: TGTGCCAGCTCACCGACTGACGGACTTGGTGAAAAACTGTTTTTT.

The V call is TRBV7-9, the J call TRBJ1-2; 8 nucleotides agree with TRBD1. The CDR3 runs 14 residues. Germline loops: CDR1 SEHNR, CDR2 FQNEAQ (reference sequence). Trimming removed 4 bases from V and 7 bases from J; junction bases left unmatched: 8. The CDR3 DNA reads as TGTGCCAGCAGCTATAGCGACAGGGGTGGTGGCTACACCTTC. Its protein is CASSYSDRGGGYTF.